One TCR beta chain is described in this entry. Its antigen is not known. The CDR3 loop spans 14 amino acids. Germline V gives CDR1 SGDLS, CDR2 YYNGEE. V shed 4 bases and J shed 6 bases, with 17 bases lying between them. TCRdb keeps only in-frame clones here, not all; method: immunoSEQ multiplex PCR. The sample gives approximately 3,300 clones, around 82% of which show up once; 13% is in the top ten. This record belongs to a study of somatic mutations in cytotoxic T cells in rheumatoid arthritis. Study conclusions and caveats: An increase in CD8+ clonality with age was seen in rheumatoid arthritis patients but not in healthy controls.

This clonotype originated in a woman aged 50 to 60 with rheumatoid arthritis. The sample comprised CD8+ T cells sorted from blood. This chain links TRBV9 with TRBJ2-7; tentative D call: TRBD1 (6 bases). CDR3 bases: TGTGCCAGCAGCCCCTCAGGGGCCGGCGGCGAGCAGTACTTC. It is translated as CASSPSGAGGEQYF.